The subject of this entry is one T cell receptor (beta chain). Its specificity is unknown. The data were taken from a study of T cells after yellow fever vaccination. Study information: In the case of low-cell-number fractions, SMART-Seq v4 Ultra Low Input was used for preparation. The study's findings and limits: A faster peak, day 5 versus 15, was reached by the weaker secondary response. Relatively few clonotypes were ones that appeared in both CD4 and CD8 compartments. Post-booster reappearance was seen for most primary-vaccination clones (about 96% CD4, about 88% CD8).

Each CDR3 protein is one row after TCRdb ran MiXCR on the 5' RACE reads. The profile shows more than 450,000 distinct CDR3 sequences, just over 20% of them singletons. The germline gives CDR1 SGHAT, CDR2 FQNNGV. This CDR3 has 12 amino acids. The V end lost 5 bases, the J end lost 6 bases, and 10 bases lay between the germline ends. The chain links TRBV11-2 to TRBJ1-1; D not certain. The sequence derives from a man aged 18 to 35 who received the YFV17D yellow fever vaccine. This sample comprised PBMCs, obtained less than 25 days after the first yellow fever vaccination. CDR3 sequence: CASSSVSPEAFF. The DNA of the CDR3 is TGTGCCAGCAGCAGTGTGAGCCCTGAAGCTTTCTTT.